The present T cell receptor beta chain was sequenced within a study of T cell responses to AZD1222 COVID-19 vaccine. Broader study findings: No day 14 peak samples; only post-peak repertoires were characterized. Donors in the cohort were predominantly white British and more often female, and clonal diversity was possibly underestimated. Recipients of AZD1222 seropositive at baseline numbered only 6 or 7.

With respect to this clone: Its target is unknown.

Profiled with immunoSEQ multiplex PCR; TCRdb holds only in-frame clones, not every one. Of about 110,000 clones in the sample, 70% to 90% were seen once. The CDR3 length is 15 residues. V was trimmed by 5 bases and J by 4 bases, leaving 15 bases between them. Germline V gene sequence: CDR1 SGHRS, CDR2 YFSETQ. This rearrangement joins TRBV5-1 to TRBJ2-2; a possible D gene is TRBD1 (5 bases). Sample: peripheral blood, taken 28 days after the second AZD1222 dose. The receptor was isolated from an adult who received the AZD1222 COVID-19 vaccine. DNA of the CDR3: TGCGCCAGCAGTTACGGGCAGGGAAGCACCGGGGAGCTGTTTTTT. This translates into CASSYGQGSTGELFF.